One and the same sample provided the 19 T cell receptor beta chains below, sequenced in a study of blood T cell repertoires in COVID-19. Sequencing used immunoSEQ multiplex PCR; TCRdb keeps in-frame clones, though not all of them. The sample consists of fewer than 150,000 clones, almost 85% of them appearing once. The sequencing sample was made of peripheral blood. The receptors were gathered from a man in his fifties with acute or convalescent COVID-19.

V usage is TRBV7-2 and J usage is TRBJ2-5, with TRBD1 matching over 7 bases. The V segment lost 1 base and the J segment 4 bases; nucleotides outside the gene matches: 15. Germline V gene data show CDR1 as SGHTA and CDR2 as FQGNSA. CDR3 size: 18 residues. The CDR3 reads CASSLDGIGTGVRETQYF. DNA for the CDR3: TGTGCCAGCAGCTTAGATGGAATTGGAACAGGGGTCCGAGAGACCCAGTACTTC.

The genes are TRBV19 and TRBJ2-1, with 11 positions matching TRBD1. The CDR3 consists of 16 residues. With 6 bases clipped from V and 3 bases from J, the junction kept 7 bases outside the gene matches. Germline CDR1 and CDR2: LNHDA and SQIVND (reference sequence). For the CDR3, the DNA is TGTGCCAGTAGGCCGGCGGGGACAGGGGGCTACAATGAGCAGTTCTTC. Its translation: CASRPAGTGGYNEQFF.

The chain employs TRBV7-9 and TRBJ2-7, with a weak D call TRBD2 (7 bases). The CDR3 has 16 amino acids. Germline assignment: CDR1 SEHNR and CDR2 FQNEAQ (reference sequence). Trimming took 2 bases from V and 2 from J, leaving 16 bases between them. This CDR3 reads CASSLWGGLSPYEQYF. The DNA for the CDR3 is TGTGCCAGCAGCTTATGGGGGGGGCTTTCTCCCTACGAGCAGTACTTC.

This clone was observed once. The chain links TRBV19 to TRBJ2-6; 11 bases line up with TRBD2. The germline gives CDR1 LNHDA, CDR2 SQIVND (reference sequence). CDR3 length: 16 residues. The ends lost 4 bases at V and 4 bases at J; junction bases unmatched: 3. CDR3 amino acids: CASSRGLAAGANVLTF. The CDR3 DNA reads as TGTGCCAGTAGTAGGGGACTAGCGGCCGGGGCCAACGTCCTGACTTTC.

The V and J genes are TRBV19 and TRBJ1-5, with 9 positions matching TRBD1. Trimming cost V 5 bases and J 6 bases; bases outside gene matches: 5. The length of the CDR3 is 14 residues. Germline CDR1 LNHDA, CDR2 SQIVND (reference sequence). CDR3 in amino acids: CASSSGTGSQPQHF. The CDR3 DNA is TGTGCCAGTAGTTCAGGGACAGGGAGTCAGCCCCAGCATTTT.

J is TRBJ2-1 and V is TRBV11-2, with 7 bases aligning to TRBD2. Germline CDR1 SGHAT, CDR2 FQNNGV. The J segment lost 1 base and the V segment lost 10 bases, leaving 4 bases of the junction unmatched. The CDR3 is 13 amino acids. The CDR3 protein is CATAGDSYNEQFF. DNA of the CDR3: TGTGCCACGGCGGGGGATTCCTACAATGAGCAGTTCTTC.

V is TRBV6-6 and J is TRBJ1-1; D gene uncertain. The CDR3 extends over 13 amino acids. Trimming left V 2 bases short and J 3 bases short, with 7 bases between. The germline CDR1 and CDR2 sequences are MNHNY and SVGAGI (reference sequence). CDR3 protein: CASSYQAYTEAFF. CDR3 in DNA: TGTGCCAGCAGTTACCAGGCCTACACTGAAGCTTTCTTT.

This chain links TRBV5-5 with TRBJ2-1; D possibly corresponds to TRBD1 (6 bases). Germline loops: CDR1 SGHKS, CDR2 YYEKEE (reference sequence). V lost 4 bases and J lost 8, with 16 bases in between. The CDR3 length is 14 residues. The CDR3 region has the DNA TGTGCCAGCAGCCTTGGATCCCAGGGGTATGAGCAGTTCTTC. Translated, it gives CASSLGSQGYEQFF.

CDR3 residues: CASSYGGAGDTQYF. DNA for the CDR3: TGCGCCAGCAGTTACGGGGGGGCAGGAGATACGCAGTATTTT. The V call is TRBV5-1, the J call TRBJ2-3, with 8 bases aligning to TRBD2. The V gene's germline CDR1 is SGHRS and CDR2 YFSETQ. CDR3 size: 14 residues. Trimming at V came to 5 bases and at J to 5 bases, leaving 7 bases not matched to a gene.

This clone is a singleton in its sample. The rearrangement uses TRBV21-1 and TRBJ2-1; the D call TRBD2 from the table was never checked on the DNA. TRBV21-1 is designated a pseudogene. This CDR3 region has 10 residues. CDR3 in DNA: TGTGCCAGCAGAACGAGGGAGCAGTTCTTC. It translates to CASRTREQFF.

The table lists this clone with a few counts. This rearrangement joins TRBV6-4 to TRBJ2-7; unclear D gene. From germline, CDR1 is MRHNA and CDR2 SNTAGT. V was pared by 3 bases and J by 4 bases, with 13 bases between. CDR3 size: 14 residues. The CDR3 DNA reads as TGTGCCAGCAGTGATAGCCCTCCTAAGTACGAGCAGTACTTC. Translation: CASSDSPPKYEQYF.

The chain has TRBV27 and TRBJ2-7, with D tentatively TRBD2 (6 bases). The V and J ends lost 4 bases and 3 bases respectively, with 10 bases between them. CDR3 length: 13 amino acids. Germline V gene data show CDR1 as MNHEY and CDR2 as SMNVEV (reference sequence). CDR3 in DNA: TGTGCCAGCAGTTCGGAGGGGTACTACGAGCAGTACTTC. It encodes CASSSEGYYEQYF.

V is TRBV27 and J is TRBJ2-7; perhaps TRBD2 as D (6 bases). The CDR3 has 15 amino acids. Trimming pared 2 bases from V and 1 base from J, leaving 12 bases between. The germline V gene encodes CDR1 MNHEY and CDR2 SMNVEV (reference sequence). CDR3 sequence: CASSLIGGSSYEQYF. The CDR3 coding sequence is TGTGCCAGCAGTTTAATCGGGGGATCATCCTACGAGCAGTACTTC.

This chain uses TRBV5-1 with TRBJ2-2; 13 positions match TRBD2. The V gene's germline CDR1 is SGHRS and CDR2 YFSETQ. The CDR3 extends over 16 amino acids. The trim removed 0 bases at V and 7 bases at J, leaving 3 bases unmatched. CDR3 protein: CASSLGTSGSVGELFF. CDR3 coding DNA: TGCGCCAGCAGCTTGGGGACTAGCGGGAGTGTCGGGGAGCTGTTTTTT.

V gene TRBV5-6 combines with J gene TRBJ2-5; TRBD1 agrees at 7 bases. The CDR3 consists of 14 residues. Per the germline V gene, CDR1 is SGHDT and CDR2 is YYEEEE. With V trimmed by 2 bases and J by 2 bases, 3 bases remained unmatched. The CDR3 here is CASSFGTDQETQYF. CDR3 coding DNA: TGTGCCAGCAGCTTCGGGACAGATCAAGAGACCCAGTACTTC.

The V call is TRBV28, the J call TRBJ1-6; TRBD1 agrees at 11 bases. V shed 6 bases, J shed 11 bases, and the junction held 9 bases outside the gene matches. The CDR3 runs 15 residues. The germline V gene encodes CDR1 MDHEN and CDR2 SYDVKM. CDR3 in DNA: TGTGCCAGCAGCACCGCCGGGACAGGGGGACCACCCCTCCACTTT. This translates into CASSTAGTGGPPLHF. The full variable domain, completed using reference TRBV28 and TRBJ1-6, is DVKVTQSSRYLVKRTGEKVFLECVQDMDHENMFWYRQDPGLGLRLIYFSYDVKMKEKGDIPEGYSVSREKKERFSLILESASTNQTSMYLCASSTAGTGGPPLHFGNGTRLTVT.

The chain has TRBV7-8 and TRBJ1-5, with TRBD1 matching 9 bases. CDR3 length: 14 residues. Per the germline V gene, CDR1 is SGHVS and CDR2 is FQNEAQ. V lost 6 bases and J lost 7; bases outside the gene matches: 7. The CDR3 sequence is CASRRDRGYQPQHF. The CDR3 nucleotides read TGTGCCAGCAGACGAGACAGGGGGTACCAGCCCCAGCATTTT.

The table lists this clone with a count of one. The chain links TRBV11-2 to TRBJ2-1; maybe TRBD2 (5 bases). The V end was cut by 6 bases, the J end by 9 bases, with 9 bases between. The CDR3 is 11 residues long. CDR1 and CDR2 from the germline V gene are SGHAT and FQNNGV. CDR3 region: CASRPRGEQFF. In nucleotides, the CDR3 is TGTGCCAGCAGACCTCGGGGTGAGCAGTTCTTC.

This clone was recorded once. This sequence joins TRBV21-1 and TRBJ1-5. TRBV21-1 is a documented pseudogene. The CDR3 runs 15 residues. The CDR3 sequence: CASSKARLKRQPQHF. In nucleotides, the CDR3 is TGTGCCAGCAGCAAAGCGCGACTGAAACGCCAGCCCCAGCATTTT.